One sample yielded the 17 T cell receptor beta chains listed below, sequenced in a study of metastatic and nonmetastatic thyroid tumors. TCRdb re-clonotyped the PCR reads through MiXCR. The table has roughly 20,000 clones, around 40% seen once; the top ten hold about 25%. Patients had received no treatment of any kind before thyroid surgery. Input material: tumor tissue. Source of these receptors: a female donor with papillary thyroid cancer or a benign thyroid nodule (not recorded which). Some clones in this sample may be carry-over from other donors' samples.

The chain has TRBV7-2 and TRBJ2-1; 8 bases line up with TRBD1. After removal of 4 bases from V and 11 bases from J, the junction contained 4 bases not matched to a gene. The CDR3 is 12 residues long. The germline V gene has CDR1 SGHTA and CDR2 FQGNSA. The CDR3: CASSSGTGQQFF. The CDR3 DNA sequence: TGTGCCAGCAGCTCGGGGACAGGACAGCAGTTCTTC.

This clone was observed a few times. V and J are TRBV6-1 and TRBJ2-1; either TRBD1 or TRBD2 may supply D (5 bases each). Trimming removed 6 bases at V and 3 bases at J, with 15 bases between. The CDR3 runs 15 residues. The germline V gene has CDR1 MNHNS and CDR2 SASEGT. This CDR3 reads CASRLSGQGYNEQFF. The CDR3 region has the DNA TGTGCCAGCAGATTATCGGGGCAGGGCTACAATGAGCAGTTCTTC.

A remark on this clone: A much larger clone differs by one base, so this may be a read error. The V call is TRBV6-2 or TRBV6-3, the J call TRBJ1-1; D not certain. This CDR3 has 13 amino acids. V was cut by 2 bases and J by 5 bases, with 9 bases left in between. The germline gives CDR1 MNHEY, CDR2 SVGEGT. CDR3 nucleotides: TGTGCCAGCAGTTACGGGAGAGGGACTGAAGCTTTCTTT. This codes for CASSYGRGTEAFF.

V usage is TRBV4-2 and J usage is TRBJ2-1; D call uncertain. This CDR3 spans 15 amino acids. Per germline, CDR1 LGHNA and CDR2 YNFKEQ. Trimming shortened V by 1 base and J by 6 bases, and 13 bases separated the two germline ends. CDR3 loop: CASSQAPPGFNEQFF. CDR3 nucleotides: TGTGCCAGCAGCCAAGCCCCCCCGGGCTTCAATGAGCAGTTCTTC.

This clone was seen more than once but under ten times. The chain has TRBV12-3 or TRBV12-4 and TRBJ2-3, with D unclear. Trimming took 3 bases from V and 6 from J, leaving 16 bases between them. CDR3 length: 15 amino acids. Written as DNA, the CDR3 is TGTGCCAGCAGTTTCGAGGCCTCCTTTGGGGATACGCAGTATTTT. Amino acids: CASSFEASFGDTQYF.

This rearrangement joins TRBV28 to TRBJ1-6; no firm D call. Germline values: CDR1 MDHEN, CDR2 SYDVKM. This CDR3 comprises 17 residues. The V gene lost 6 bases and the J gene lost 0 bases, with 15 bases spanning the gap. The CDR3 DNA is TGTGCCAGCAGCCGTAGACTCACGAGCTCCTATAATTCACCCCTCCACTTT. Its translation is CASSRRLTSSYNSPLHF.

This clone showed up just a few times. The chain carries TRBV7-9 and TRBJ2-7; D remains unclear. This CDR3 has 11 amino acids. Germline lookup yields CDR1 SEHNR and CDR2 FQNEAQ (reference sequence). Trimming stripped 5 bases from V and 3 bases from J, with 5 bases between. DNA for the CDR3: TGTGCCAGCAGCCCGCTCTACGAGCAGTACTTC. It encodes CASSPLYEQYF.

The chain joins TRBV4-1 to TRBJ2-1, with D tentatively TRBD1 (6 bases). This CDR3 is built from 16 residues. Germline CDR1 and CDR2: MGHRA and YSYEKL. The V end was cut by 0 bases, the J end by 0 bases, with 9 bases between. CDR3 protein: CASSQDQGLSYNEQFF. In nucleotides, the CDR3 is TGCGCCAGCAGCCAAGATCAGGGGCTCTCCTACAATGAGCAGTTCTTC.

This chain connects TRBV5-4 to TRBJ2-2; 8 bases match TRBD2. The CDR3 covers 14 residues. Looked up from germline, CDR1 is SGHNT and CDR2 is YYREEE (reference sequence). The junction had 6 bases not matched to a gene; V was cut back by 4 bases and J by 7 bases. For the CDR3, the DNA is TGTGCCAGCAGCGCGGGACTAGGGGTCGGGGAGCTGTTTTTT. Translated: CASSAGLGVGELFF.

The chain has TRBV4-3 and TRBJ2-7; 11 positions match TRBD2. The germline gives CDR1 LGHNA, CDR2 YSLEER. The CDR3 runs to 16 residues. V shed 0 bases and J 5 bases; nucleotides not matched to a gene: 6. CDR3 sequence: CASSQERGGLADEQYF. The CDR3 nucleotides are TGCGCCAGCAGCCAAGAACGAGGGGGACTAGCGGACGAGCAGTACTTC.

CDR3 sequence: CASSYPTGGLEPQHF. The CDR3 DNA is TGTGCCAGTAGTTACCCTACAGGGGGCTTGGAGCCCCAGCATTTT. The chain employs TRBV19 and TRBJ1-5; 9 positions match TRBD1. Germline V CDR1 and CDR2: LNHDA, SQIVND (reference sequence). Trimming took 5 bases from V and 8 from J; bases not matched to a gene: 10. The CDR3 loop spans 15 amino acids.

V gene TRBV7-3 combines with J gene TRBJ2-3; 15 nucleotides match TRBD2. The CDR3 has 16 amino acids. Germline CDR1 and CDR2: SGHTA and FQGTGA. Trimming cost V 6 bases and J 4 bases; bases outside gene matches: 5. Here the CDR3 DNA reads TGTGCCAGCAGACCCGGGACTAGCGGGAGGTCAGATACGCAGTATTTT. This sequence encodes CASRPGTSGRSDTQYF.

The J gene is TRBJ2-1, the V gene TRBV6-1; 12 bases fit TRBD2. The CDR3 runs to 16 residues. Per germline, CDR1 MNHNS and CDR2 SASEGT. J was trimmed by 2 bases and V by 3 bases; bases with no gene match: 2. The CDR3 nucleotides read TGTGCCAGCAGTGAGACTAGCGGGAGACCCTACAATGAGCAGTTCTTC. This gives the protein CASSETSGRPYNEQFF.

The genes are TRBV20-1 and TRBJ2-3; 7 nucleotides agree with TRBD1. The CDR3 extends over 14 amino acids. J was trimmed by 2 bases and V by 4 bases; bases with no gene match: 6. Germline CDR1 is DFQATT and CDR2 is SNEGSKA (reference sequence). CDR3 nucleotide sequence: TGCAGTGCTATACAGGGGATCGTCACAGATACGCAGTATTTT. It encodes CSAIQGIVTDTQYF.

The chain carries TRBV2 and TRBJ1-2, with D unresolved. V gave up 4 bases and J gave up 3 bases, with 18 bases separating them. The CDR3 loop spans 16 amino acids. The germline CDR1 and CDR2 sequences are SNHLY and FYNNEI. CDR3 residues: CASSGLGSKGDYGYTF. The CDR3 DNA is TGTGCCAGCAGTGGTTTAGGGAGTAAGGGAGACTATGGCTACACCTTC.

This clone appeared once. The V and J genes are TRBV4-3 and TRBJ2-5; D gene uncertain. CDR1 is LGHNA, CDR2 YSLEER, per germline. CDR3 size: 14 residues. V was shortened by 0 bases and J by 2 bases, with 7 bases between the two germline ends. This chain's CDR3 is CASSQEWQQETQYF. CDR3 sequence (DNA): TGCGCCAGCAGCCAAGAATGGCAACAAGAGACCCAGTACTTC.

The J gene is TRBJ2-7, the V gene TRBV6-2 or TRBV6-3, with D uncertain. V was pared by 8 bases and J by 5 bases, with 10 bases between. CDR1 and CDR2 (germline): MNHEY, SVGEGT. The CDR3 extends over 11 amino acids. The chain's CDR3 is CASSPLDEQYF. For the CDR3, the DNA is TGTGCCAGCTCCCCGTTAGACGAGCAGTACTTC.